This record looks at one T cell receptor (beta chain) sequence and its context. TCRdb's table, derived via immunoSEQ multiplex PCR, lists solely in-frame clones and lacks some. The table has some 52,000 clones, 90% to 95% seen once. This sample is part of a study of OX40 agonist ivuxolimab in advanced cancers. Germline V gives CDR1 SGHAT, CDR2 FQNNGV. The CDR3 is 16 residues long. V gave up 4 bases and J gave up 1 base, with 16 bases separating them. The sample here was CD4+ or CD8+ T cells sorted from blood, taken in a trial of the OX40 agonist ivuxolimab. The receptor was isolated from an adult with an advanced solid tumor such as melanoma, head and neck, liver or kidney cancer. This rearrangement joins TRBV11-2 to TRBJ1-1; possibly TRBD1 for D (5 bases). CDR3 DNA sequence: TGTGCCAGCAGCTCCTGGGAGGGGAAACGGAACACTGAAGCTTTCTTT. Translating it yields CASSSWEGKRNTEAFF.